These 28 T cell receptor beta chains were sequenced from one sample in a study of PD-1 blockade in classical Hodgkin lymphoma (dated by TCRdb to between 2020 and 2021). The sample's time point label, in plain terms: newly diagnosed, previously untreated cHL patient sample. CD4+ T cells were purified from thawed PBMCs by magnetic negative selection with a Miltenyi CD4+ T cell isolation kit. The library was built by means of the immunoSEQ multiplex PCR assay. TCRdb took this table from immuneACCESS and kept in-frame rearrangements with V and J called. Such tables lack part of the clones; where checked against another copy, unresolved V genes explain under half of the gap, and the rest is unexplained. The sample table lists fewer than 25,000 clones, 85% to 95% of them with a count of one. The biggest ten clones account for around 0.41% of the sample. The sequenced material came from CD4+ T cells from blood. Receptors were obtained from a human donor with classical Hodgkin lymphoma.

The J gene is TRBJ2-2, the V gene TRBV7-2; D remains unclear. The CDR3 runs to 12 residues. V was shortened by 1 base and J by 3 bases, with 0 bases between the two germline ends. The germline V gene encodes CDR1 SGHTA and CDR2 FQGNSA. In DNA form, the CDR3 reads TGTGCCAGCAGCTTAGACACCGGGGAGCTGTTTTTT. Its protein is CASSLDTGELFF.

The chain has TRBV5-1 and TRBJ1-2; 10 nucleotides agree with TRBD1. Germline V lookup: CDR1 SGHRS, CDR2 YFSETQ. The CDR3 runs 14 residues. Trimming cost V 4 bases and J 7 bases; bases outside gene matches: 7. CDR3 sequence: CASSPRDRGVGYTF. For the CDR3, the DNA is TGCGCCAGCAGCCCCCGGGACAGGGGCGTTGGCTACACCTTC.

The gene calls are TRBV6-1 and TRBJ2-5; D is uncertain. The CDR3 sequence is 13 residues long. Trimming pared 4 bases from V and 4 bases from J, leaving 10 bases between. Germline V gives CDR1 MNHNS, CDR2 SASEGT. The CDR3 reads CASSAYSGETQYF. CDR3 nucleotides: TGTGCCAGCAGTGCATACAGTGGAGAGACCCAGTACTTC.

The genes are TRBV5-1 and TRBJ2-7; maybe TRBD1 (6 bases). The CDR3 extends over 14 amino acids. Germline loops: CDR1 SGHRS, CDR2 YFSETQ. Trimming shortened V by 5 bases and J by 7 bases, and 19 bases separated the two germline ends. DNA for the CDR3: TGCGCCAGCAGAACCCTACAGGGATCAGGGGAGCAGTACTTC. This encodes CASRTLQGSGEQYF.

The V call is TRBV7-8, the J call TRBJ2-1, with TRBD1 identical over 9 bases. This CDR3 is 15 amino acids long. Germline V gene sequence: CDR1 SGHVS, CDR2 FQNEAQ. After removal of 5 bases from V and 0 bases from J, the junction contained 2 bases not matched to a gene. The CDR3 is CASSKDRGSYNEQFF. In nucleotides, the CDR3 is TGTGCCAGCAGCAAGGACAGGGGCTCCTACAATGAGCAGTTCTTC.

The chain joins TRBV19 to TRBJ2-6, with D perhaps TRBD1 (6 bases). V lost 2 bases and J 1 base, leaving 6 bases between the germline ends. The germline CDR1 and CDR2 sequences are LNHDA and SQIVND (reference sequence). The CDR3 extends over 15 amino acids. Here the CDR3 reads CASSIQGSGANVLTF. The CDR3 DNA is TGTGCCAGTAGTATACAGGGGTCTGGGGCCAACGTCCTGACTTTC.

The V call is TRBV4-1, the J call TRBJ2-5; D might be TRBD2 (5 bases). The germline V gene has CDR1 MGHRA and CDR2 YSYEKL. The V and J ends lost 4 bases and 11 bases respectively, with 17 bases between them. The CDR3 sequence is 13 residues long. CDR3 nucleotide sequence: TGCGCCAGCAGCCGCTTAGACCCGGGAACACAGTACTTC. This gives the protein CASSRLDPGTQYF.

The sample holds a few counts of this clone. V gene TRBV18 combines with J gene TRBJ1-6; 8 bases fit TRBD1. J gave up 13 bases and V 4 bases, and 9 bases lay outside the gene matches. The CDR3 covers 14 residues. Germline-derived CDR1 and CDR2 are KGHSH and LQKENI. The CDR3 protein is CASSRPGTGSPLHF. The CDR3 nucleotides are TGTGCCAGCTCACGTCCCGGGACAGGTTCTCCCCTCCACTTT. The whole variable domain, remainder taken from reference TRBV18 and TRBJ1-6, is NAGVMQNPRHLVRRRGQEARLRCSPMKGHSHVYWYRQLPEEGLKFMVYLQKENIIDESGMPKERFSAEFPKEGPSILRIQQVVRGDSAAYFCASSRPGTGSPLHFGNGTRLTVT.

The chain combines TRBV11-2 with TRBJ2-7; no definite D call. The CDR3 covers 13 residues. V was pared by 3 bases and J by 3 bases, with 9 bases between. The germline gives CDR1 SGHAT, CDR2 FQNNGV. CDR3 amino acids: CASSFLRFYEQYF. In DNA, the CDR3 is TGTGCCAGCAGCTTTCTCAGGTTCTACGAGCAGTACTTC. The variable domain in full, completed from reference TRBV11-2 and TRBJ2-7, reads EAGVAQSPRYKIIEKRQSVAFWCNPISGHATLYWYQQILGQGPKLLIQFQNNGVVDDSQLPKDRFSAERLKGVDSTLKIQPAKLEDSAVYLCASSFLRFYEQYFGPGTRLTVT.

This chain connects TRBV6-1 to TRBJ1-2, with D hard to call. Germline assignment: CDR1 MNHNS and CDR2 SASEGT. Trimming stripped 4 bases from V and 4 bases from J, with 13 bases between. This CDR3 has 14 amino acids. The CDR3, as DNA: TGTGCCAGCAGTGGTATCCCCGGGCCCTATGGCTACACCTTC. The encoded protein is CASSGIPGPYGYTF.

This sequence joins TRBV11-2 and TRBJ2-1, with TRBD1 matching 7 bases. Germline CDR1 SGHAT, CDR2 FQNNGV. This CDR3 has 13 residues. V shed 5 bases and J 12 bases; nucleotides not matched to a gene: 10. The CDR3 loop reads CASSLDRRQGQFF. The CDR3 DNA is TGTGCCAGCAGCCTGGACAGGCGACAAGGGCAGTTCTTC.

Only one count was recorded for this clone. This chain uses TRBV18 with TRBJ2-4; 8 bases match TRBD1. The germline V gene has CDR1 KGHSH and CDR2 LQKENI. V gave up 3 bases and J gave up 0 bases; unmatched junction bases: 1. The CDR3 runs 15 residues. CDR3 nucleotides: TGTGCCAGCTCACCCCAGGGGGCAGCCAAAAACATTCAGTACTTC. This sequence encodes CASSPQGAAKNIQYF.

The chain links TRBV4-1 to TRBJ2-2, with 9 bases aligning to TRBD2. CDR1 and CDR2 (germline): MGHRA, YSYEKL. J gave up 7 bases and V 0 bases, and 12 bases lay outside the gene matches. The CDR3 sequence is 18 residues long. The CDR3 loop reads CASSQDPDRGRELGELFF. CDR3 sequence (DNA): TGCGCCAGCAGCCAAGACCCCGATCGCGGGAGGGAACTCGGGGAGCTGTTTTTT.

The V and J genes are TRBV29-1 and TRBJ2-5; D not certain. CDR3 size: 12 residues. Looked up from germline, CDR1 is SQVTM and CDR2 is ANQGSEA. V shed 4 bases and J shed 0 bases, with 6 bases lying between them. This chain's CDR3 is CSVVSYQETQYF. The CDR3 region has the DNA TGCAGCGTTGTGTCGTACCAAGAGACCCAGTACTTC. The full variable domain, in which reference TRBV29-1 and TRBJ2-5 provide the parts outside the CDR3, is SAVISQKPSRDICQRGTSLTIQCQVDSQVTMMFWYRQQPGQSLTLIATANQGSEATYESGFVIDKFPISRPNLTFSTLTVSNMSPEDSSIYLCSVVSYQETQYFGPGTRLLVL.

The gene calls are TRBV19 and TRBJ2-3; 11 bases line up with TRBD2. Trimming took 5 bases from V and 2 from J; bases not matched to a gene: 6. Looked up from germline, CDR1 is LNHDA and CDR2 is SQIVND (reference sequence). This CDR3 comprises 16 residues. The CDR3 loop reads CASSLLAGAFTDTQYF. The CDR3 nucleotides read TGTGCCAGTAGTCTACTAGCGGGAGCTTTCACAGATACGCAGTATTTT.

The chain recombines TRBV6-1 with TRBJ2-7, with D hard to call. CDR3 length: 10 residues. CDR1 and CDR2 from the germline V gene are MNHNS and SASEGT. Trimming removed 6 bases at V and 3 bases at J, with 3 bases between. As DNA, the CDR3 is TGTGCCAGCAGATACTACGAGCAGTACTTC. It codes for CASRYYEQYF.

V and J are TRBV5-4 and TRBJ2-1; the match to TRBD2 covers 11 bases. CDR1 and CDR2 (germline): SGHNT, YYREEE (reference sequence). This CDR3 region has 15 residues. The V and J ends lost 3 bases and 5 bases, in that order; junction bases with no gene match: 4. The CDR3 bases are TGTGCCAGCAGCTCTTTGACTAGCGGGAACAATGAGCAGTTCTTC. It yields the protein CASSSLTSGNNEQFF.

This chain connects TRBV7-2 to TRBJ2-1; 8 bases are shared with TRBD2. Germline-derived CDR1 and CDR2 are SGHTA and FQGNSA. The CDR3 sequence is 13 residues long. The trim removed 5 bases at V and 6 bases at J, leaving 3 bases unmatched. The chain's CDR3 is CASSLAGGNEQFF. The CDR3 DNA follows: TGTGCCAGCAGCCTGGCGGGGGGCAATGAGCAGTTCTTC.

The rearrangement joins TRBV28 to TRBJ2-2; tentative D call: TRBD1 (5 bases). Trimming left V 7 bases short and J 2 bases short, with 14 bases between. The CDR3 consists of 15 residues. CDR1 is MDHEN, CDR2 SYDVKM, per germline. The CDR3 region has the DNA TGTGCCAGCAATTCGGCAGGGTCAAACACCGGGGAGCTGTTTTTT. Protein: CASNSAGSNTGELFF.

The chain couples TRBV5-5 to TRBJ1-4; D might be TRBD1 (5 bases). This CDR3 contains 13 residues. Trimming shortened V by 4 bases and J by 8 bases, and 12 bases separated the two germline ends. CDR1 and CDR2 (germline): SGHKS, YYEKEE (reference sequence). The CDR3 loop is CASSRGSGEKLFF. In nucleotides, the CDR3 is TGTGCCAGCAGCCGGGGCTCGGGGGAAAAACTGTTTTTT.

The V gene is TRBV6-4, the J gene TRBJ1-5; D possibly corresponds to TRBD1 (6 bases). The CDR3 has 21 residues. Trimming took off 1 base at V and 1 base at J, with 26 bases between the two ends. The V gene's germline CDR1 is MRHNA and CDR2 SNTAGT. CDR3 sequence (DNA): TGTGCCAGCAGTGACTACCCCTCACAGGGTCGGTCATGGTCGAGCAATCAGCCCCAGCATTTT. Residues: CASSDYPSQGRSWSSNQPQHF.

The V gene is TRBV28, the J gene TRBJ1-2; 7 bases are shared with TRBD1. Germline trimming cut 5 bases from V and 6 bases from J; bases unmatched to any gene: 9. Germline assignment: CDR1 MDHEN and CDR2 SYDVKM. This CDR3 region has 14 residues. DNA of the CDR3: TGTGCCAGCAGTGCAGGGGGAGCTTACCATGGCTACACCTTC. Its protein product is CASSAGGAYHGYTF.

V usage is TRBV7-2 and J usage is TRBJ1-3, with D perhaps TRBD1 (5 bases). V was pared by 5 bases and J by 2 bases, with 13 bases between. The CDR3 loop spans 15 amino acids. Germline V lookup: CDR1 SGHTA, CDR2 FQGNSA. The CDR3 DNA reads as TGTGCCAGCAGCCTAATCGACAGCGCTGGAAACACCATATATTTT. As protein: CASSLIDSAGNTIYF.

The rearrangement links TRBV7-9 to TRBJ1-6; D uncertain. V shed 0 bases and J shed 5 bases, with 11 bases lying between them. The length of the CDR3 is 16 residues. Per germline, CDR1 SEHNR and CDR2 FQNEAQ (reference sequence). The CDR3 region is CASSLAVAPDNSPLHF. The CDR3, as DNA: TGTGCCAGCAGCTTAGCGGTAGCCCCCGATAATTCACCCCTCCACTTT. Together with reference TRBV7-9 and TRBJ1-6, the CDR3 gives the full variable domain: DTGVSQNPRHKITKRGQNVTFRCDPISEHNRLYWYRQTLGQGPEFLTYFQNEAQLEKSRLLSDRFSAERPKGSFSTLEIQRTEQGDSAMYLCASSLAVAPDNSPLHFGNGTRLTVT.

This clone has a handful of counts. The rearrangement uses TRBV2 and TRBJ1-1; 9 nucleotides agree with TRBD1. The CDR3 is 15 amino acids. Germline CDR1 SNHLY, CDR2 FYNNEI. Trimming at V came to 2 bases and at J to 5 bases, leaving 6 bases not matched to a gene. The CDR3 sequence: CASSENNRGLTEAFF. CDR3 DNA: TGTGCCAGCAGTGAAAATAACAGGGGGCTGACTGAAGCTTTCTTT.

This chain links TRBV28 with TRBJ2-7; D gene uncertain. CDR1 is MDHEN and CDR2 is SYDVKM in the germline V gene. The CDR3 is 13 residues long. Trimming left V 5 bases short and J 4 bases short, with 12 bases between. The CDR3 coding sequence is TGTGCCAGCAGTCCCTACGACCGGTACGAGCAGTACTTC. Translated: CASSPYDRYEQYF.

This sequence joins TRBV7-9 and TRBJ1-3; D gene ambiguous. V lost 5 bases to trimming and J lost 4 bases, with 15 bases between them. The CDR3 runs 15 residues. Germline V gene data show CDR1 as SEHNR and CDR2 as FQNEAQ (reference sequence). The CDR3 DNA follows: TGTGCCAGCAGCCCTCTTGCCGGGAGAGGAAACACCATATATTTT. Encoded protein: CASSPLAGRGNTIYF.

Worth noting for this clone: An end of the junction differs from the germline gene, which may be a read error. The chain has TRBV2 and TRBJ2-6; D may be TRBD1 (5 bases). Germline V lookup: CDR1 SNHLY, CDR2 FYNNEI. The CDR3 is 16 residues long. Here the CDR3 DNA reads TGTGCCAGCAGGGAAGACAGCCACGGTGGGGCCAACGTCCTGACTTTC. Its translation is CASREDSHGGANVLTF.